The next 18 T cell receptor beta chains were all read from a single sample in a study of blood T cell repertoires in COVID-19. Clones were sequenced by immunoSEQ multiplex PCR, and TCRdb holds only the in-frame ones, with some missing. This sample has 150,000 to 200,000 clones, with around nine tenths found just once. Sequenced: peripheral blood. The receptor source for this set is a human donor in a cohort sampled during active COVID-19.

The chain couples TRBV19 to TRBJ2-3, with TRBD2 identical over 8 bases. This CDR3 region has 15 residues. The trim removed 5 bases at V and 2 bases at J, leaving 6 bases unmatched. Germline values: CDR1 LNHDA, CDR2 SQIVND (reference sequence). The CDR3 bases are TGTGCCAGTAGTGTCACTAGCGGACACACAGATACGCAGTATTTT. This sequence encodes CASSVTSGHTDTQYF.

The CDR3 coding sequence is TGTGCCAGTAGGCGGCTAGCGGGACGTGGGGAGACCCAGTACTTC. Its protein product is CASRRLAGRGETQYF. This rearrangement joins TRBV19 to TRBJ2-5, with 9 bases fitting TRBD2. Germline lookup yields CDR1 LNHDA and CDR2 SQIVND (reference sequence). The CDR3 length is 15 residues. V dropped 6 bases and J dropped 5; count of bases not matched to a gene: 10.

This clone has only one observation. V usage is TRBV27 and J usage is TRBJ2-5; maybe TRBD2 (6 bases). CDR1 is MNHEY and CDR2 is SMNVEV in the germline V gene (reference sequence). The CDR3 totals 14 residues. Trimming shortened V by 2 bases and J by 4 bases, and 11 bases separated the two germline ends. The CDR3 DNA is TGTGCCAGCAGTTTACTCGGGAGTCGAGAGACCCAGTACTTC. Translating gives CASSLLGSRETQYF.

This rearrangement joins TRBV28 to TRBJ1-5, with D unresolved. The CDR3 loop spans 15 amino acids. The germline V gene encodes CDR1 MDHEN and CDR2 SYDVKM. The germline V and J ends were trimmed by 3 bases and 0 bases, with 9 bases remaining between them. CDR3 DNA sequence: TGTGCCAGCAGTTTGCCAGAGGATAGCAATCAGCCCCAGCATTTT. This sequence encodes CASSLPEDSNQPQHF.

The chain employs TRBV28 and TRBJ1-3; 11 bases agree with TRBD1. This CDR3 is built from 14 residues. Trimming took 8 bases from V and 7 from J; bases not matched to a gene: 7. Germline CDR1 reads MDHEN; CDR2 reads SYDVKM. The CDR3 DNA follows: TGTGCCAGCTCCGGGACAGGGGGAGAGAACACCATATATTTT. Translation gives CASSGTGGENTIYF.

This clone was counted once. The rearrangement links TRBV9 to TRBJ2-2; 9 bases match TRBD2. With 0 bases clipped from V and 7 bases from J, the junction kept 7 bases outside the gene matches. In germline, CDR1 is SGDLS, CDR2 YYNGEE. The CDR3 sequence is 16 residues long. CDR3 nucleotides: TGTGCCAGCAGCGTAGCCTCCGGGACTAGCAACGGGGAGCTGTTTTTT. Its protein product is CASSVASGTSNGELFF. The whole variable domain, remainder taken from reference TRBV9 and TRBJ2-2, is DSGVTQTPKHLITATGQRVTLRCSPRSGDLSVYWYQQSLDQGLQFLIQYYNGEERAKGNILERFSAQQFPDLHSELNLSSLELGDSALYFCASSVASGTSNGELFFGEGSRLTVL.

The chain combines TRBV28 with TRBJ2-7; a possible D gene is TRBD2 (5 bases). The ends were cut back, 6 bases at V and 6 bases at J, with 15 bases in the middle. This CDR3 is 13 amino acids long. CDR1 is MDHEN and CDR2 is SYDVKM in the germline V gene. The chain's CDR3 is CASRVGEMREQYF. In DNA form, the CDR3 reads TGTGCCAGCAGGGTCGGGGAGATGCGCGAGCAGTACTTC.

This chain connects TRBV18 to TRBJ1-5; 7 nucleotides align to TRBD1. CDR1 is KGHSH and CDR2 is LQKENI in the germline V gene. V shed 3 bases, J shed 2 bases, and the junction held 10 bases outside the gene matches. The CDR3 consists of 17 residues. CDR3 DNA sequence: TGTGCCAGCTCACCGACACAGGGGATGTTAGGCAATCAGCCCCAGCATTTT. This gives the protein CASSPTQGMLGNQPQHF. Looking up the rest from reference TRBV18 and TRBJ1-5 gives the full variable domain: NAGVMQNPRHLVRRRGQEARLRCSPMKGHSHVYWYRQLPEEGLKFMVYLQKENIIDESGMPKERFSAEFPKEGPSILRIQQVVRGDSAAYFCASSPTQGMLGNQPQHFGDGTRLSIL.

This clone appeared a single time. J is TRBJ2-2 and V is TRBV7-2, with D perhaps matching TRBD2 (6 bases). V lost 6 bases, J lost 7 bases, and 12 bases lay in between. CDR1 SGHTA and CDR2 FQGNSA come from the germline V gene. The CDR3 runs 13 residues. The CDR3 bases are TGTGCCAGCAGAGGTGCGGGATTCGGGGAGCTGTTTTTT. Its protein product is CASRGAGFGELFF.

V and J are TRBV4-3 and TRBJ1-6; no definite D call. CDR1 and CDR2 from the germline V gene are LGHNA and YSLEER. The CDR3 runs 16 residues. With 1 base removed from V and 6 bases from J, the gap between germline ends came to 13 bases. For the CDR3, the DNA is TGCGCCAGCAGCCAAGTAAGGTCAGGCATTAATTCACCCCTCCACTTT. This codes for CASSQVRSGINSPLHF.

This chain uses TRBV27 with TRBJ2-4; possibly TRBD2 for D (5 bases). Germline V gene lookup returns CDR1 MNHEY and CDR2 SMNVEV (reference sequence). The CDR3 is 16 amino acids. Trimming took 2 bases from V and 1 from J, leaving 12 bases between them. The CDR3 DNA follows: TGTGCCAGCAGTTTACGGTTTCGAGGGGCCAAAAACATTCAGTACTTC. Translating it yields CASSLRFRGAKNIQYF.

The chain joins TRBV11-2 to TRBJ2-7; the D gene is possibly TRBD2 (6 bases). The V gene lost 5 bases and the J gene lost 2 bases, with 10 bases spanning the gap. The CDR3 covers 13 residues. Germline V lookup: CDR1 SGHAT, CDR2 FQNNGV. CDR3 nucleotides: TGTGCCAGCAGCCACCGACTAGCCTACGAGCAGTACTTC. It translates to CASSHRLAYEQYF.

The chain combines TRBV5-1 with TRBJ1-4, with 7 bases aligning to TRBD1. The CDR3 has 14 residues. Germline V gene data show CDR1 as SGHRS and CDR2 as YFSETQ. V was pared by 2 bases and J by 4 bases, with 2 bases of the junction left unmatched. CDR3 region: CASSFGTVNEKLFF. The CDR3 nucleotides read TGCGCCAGCAGCTTCGGGACAGTTAATGAAAAACTGTTTTTT.

This chain joins TRBV6-1 and TRBJ2-7; 8 bases match TRBD1. V was pared by 0 bases and J by 3 bases, with 13 bases of the junction left unmatched. Looked up from germline, CDR1 is MNHNS and CDR2 is SASEGT. The CDR3 spans 18 residues. CDR3 loop: CASSEAAFGTGGFYEQYF. In DNA form, the CDR3 reads TGTGCCAGCAGTGAAGCGGCATTCGGTACAGGGGGATTCTACGAGCAGTACTTC.

The chain carries TRBV19 and TRBJ1-2; weak D call: TRBD1 (5 bases). The CDR3 runs 12 residues. V was pared by 7 bases and J by 8 bases, with 14 bases between. Germline CDR1 LNHDA, CDR2 SQIVND (reference sequence). DNA for the CDR3: TGTGCCAGTACCTCAGGGAAACGAGGCTACACCTTC. Its translation: CASTSGKRGYTF.

CDR3 nucleotide sequence: TGTGCCACCAGCGGACGTACAGGGGGTAATGAAAAACTGTTTTTT. This sequence encodes CATSGRTGGNEKLFF. The chain employs TRBV15 and TRBJ1-4; TRBD1 agrees at 8 bases. CDR1 is LNHNV and CDR2 is YYDKDF in the germline V gene (reference sequence). The CDR3 runs to 15 residues. Unmatched junction bases numbered 6, after V lost 5 bases and J lost 4 bases.

The rearrangement uses TRBV7-8 and TRBJ1-2; D not certain. The V gene's germline CDR1 is SGHVS and CDR2 FQNEAQ. This CDR3 contains 15 residues. The ends were cut back, 4 bases at V and 2 bases at J, with 14 bases in the middle. The CDR3 spells CASSSLRGNNYGYTF. In nucleotides, the CDR3 is TGTGCCAGCAGCTCCTTACGGGGAAACAACTATGGCTACACCTTC.

The J gene is TRBJ2-1, the V gene TRBV2; TRBD2 is a possible D gene (5 bases). The CDR3 is made up of 16 amino acids. The V gene's germline CDR1 is SNHLY and CDR2 FYNNEI. V lost 6 bases, J lost 2 bases, and 17 bases lay in between. The CDR3 protein is CASSERPPEAYNEQFF. The CDR3 region has the DNA TGTGCCAGCAGCGAGAGACCGCCGGAGGCCTACAATGAGCAGTTCTTC.